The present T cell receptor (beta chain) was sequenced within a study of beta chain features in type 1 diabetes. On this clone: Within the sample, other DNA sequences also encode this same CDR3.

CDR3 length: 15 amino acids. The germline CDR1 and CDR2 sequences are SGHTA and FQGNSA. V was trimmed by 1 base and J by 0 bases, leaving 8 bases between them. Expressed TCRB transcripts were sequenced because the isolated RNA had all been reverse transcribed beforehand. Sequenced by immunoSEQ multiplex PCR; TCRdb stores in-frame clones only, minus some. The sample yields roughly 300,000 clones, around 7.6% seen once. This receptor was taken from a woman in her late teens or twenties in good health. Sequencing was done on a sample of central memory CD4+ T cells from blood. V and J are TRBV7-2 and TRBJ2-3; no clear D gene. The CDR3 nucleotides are TGTGCCAGCAGCTTAGTCCGCGCTAGCACAGATACGCAGTATTTT. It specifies CASSLVRASTDTQYF.